This is a list of T cell receptor beta chains from one sample in a study of blood T cell repertoires in COVID-19. Produced via immunoSEQ multiplex PCR; TCRdb's table is partial and in-frame only. Of about 260,000 clones listed, about nine tenths were seen once; the top ten hold 3.5% to 4.5%. Sequencing was done on a sample of peripheral blood. The receptors derive from a woman in her thirties or forties with acute or convalescent COVID-19. Both conserved end residues are part of each CDR3. The D gene is left open where the match is weak. Expanded clones get a size class; other rows say once, few or many, or leave the size out.

J,V,D,size,DNA,CDR3
TRBJ1-2,TRBV10-2,TRBD1,-,TGCGCCAGCCTCAAGGGGGGACAGGCGAATGGCTACACCTTC,CASLKGGQANGYTF
TRBJ1-4,TRBV9,TRBD1,-,TGTGCCAGCAGCCCGGGGACACAGGGGGTAAATGAAAAACTGTTTTTT,CASSPGTQGVNEKLFF
TRBJ2-1,TRBV5-1,TRBD1,-,TGCGCCAGCAGCCTCCTCGGGACAGCGTACAATGAGCAGTTCTTC,CASSLLGTAYNEQFF
TRBJ1-5,TRBV6-1,TRBD1,-,TGTGCCAGCAGTGACAGGACAGGGAGGGTTGCGCCCCAGCATTTT,CASSDRTGRVAPQHF
TRBJ1-2,TRBV5-1,-,-,TGCGCCAGCAGCCCGATCGGGGGGCAAGACTATGGCTACACCTTC,CASSPIGGQDYGYTF
TRBJ1-3,TRBV23-1,-,-,TGCGCCAGCAGTCAATACAGGGAGAACACCATATATTTT,CASSQYRENTIYF
TRBJ1-1,TRBV5-1,TRBD1,-,TGCGCCAGCAGCGGCCTTGGACAGGGGGCCGGGAAAACTGAAGCTTTCTTT,CASSGLGQGAGKTEAFF
TRBJ1-4,TRBV19,-,-,TGTGCCAGCTCGGAGCAGTCGGGTGAAAAACTGTTTTTT,CASSEQSGEKLFF
TRBJ1-1,TRBV4-1,TRBD1,-,TGCGCCAGCACCCCCGCGGGCAGGGGGTTGTGGACTGAAGCTTTCTTT,CASTPAGRGLWTEAFF
TRBJ1-2,TRBV2,TRBD1,-,TGTGCCAGCAGTGAAGCGCGGACAGGGATCTATGGCTACACCTTC,CASSEARTGIYGYTF
TRBJ2-4,TRBV2,TRBD1,-,TGTGCCAGCAGTCCGGACAGGGGAACCTGGGACATTCAGTACTTC,CASSPDRGTWDIQYF
TRBJ1-5,TRBV7-8,-,-,TGTGCCAGCAGCTCCGCCCTTAGTCAGCCCCAGCATTTT,CASSSALSQPQHF
TRBJ1-2,TRBV13,TRBD1,few,TGTGCCAGCAGCTTACGAGGGGGCGTACAGAACTATGGCTACACCTTC,CASSLRGGVQNYGYTF
TRBJ2-3,TRBV27,TRBD2,-,TGTGCCAGCAGTTTTGATAGCGGGGCGCGCCGCACAGATACGCAGTATTTT,CASSFDSGARRTDTQYF
TRBJ1-1,TRBV5-8,TRBD1,-,TGTGCCAGCAGCTTGGCCGGACAGGTGAACACTGAAGCTTTCTTT,CASSLAGQVNTEAFF
TRBJ1-3,TRBV6-5,-,-,TGTGCCAGCAATACCAGGGGCGCCGGAAACACCATATATTTT,CASNTRGAGNTIYF
TRBJ1-4,TRBV12-5,-,-,TGTGCTAGTGCCTTTGATGAAAAACTGTTTTTT,CASAFDEKLFF
TRBJ1-2,TRBV7-9,-,few,TGTGCCAGCAGCTTACCCAGAGACAGCCCAGACTATGGCTACACCTTC,CASSLPRDSPDYGYTF
TRBJ1-2,TRBV9,TRBD1,-,TGTGCCAGCAGCGTTGGCCCCCCGGGACAGGACCGCTACACCTTC,CASSVGPPGQDRYTF
TRBJ1-5,TRBV2,-,-,TGTGCCGGAGGGTCCGCGGACCGAAATCAGCCCCAGCATTTT,CAGGSADRNQPQHF
TRBJ1-4,TRBV7-9,-,-,TGTGCCAGCAGCGGAGGTTTTCTCGGGGAAAAACTGTTTTTT,CASSGGFLGEKLFF
TRBJ2-3,TRBV30,TRBD1,-,TGTGCCTGGAGTGTTGTGATGGGACAGGGGTGGACAGATACGCAGTATTTT,CAWSVVMGQGWTDTQYF
TRBJ1-6,TRBV7-8,-,-,TGTGCCAGCAGCTTAGAGAGACTTCCCAAGCTCCTCCACTTT,CASSLERLPKLLHF
TRBJ2-4,TRBV5-6,TRBD2,once,TGTGCCAGCAGCTTGTCTGGGACTAGCAAAAACATTCAGTACTTC,CASSLSGTSKNIQYF